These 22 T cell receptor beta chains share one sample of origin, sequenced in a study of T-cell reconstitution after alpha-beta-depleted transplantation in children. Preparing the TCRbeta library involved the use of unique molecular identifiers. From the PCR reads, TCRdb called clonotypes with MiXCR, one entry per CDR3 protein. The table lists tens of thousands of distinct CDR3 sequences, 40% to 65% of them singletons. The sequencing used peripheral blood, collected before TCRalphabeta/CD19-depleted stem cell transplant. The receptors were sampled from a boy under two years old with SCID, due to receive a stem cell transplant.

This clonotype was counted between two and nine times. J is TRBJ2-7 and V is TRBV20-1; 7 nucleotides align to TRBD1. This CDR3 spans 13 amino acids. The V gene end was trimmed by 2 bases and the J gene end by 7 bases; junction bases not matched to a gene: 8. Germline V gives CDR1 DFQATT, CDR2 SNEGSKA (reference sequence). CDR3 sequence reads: CSARRGGGGEQYF. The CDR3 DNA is TGCAGTGCTAGACGAGGGGGCGGCGGGGAGCAGTACTTC.

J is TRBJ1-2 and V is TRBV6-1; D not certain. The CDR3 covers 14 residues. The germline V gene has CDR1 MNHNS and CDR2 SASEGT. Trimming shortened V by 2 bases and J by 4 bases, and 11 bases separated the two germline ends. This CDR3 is CASSERVGSYGYTF. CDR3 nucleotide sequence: TGTGCCAGCAGTGAAAGGGTCGGGAGCTATGGCTACACCTTC.

CDR3 in amino acids: CASRMPGLGQETQYF. The CDR3 coding sequence is TGTGCCAGCAGGATGCCGGGACTAGGCCAAGAGACCCAGTACTTC. The chain couples TRBV6-2 or TRBV6-3 to TRBJ2-5; TRBD2 aligns across 8 bases. Per germline, CDR1 MNHEY and CDR2 SVGEGT. The V and J ends lost 6 bases and 1 base, in that order; junction bases with no gene match: 7. CDR3 length: 15 amino acids.

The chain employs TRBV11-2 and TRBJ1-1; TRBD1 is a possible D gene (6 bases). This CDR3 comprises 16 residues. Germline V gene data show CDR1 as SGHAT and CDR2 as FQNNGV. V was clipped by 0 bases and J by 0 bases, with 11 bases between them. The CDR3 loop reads CASSLETGPLNTEAFF. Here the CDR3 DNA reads TGTGCCAGCAGCTTAGAGACAGGCCCTTTGAACACTGAAGCTTTCTTT. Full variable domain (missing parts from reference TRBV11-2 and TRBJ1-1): EAGVAQSPRYKIIEKRQSVAFWCNPISGHATLYWYQQILGQGPKLLIQFQNNGVVDDSQLPKDRFSAERLKGVDSTLKIQPAKLEDSAVYLCASSLETGPLNTEAFFGQGTRLTVV.

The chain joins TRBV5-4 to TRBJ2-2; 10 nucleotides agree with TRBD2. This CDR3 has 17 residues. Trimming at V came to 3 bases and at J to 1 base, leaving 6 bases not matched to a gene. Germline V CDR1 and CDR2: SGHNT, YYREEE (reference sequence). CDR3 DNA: TGTGCCAGCAGCTCGCCTATAGCGGGGGGGAACACCGGGGAGCTGTTTTTT. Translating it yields CASSSPIAGGNTGELFF.

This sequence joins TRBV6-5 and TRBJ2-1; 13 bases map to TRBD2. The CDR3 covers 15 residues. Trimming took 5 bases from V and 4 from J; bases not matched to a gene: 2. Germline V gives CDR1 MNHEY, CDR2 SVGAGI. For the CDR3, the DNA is TGTGCCAGCAGTACTAGCGGGGGGGAGTACAATGAGCAGTTCTTC. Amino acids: CASSTSGGEYNEQFF.

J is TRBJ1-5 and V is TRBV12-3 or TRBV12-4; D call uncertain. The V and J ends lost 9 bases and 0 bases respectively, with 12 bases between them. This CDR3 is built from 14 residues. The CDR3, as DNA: TGTGCCAGGCCTTTGAGGGATAGCAATCAGCCCCAGCATTTT. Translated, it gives CARPLRDSNQPQHF.

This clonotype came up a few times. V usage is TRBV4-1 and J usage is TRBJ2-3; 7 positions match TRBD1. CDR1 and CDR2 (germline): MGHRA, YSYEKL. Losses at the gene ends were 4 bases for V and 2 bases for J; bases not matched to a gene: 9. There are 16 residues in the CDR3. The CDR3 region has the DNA TGCGCCAGCAGCCCGCGACAGGGAAAGTACACAGATACGCAGTATTTT. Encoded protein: CASSPRQGKYTDTQYF.

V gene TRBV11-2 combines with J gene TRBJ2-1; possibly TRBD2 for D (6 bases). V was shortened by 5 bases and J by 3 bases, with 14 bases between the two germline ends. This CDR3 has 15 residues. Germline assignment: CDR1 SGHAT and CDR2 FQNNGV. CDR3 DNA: TGTGCCAGCAGCCCAACTGGGGGGAGCTACAATGAGCAGTTCTTC. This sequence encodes CASSPTGGSYNEQFF.

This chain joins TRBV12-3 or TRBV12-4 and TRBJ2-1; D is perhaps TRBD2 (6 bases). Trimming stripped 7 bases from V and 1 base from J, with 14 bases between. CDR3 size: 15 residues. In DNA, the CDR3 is TGTGCCAGCAACACGGCGGGAATTTCCTACAATGAGCAGTTCTTC. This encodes CASNTAGISYNEQFF.

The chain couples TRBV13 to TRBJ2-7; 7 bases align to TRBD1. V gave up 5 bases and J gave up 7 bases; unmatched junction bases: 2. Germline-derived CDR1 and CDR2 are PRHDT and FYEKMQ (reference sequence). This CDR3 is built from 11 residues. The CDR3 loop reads CASSQTGEQYF. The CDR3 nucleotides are TGTGCCAGCAGCCAGACAGGGGAGCAGTACTTC.

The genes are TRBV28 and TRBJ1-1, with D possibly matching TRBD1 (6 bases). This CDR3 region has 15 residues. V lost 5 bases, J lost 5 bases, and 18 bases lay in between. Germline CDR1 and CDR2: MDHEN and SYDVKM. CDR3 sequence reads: CASSTWDTTVTEAFF. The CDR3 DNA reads TGTGCCAGCAGTACGTGGGACACCACGGTTACTGAAGCTTTCTTT.

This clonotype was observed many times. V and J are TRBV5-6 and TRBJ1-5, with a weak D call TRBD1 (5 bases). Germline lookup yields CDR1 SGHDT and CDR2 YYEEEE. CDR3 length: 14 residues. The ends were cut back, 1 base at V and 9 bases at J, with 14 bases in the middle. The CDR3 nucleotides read TGTGCCAGCAGCTTGTGGACTCTTAGGGGGCCCCAGCATTTT. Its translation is CASSLWTLRGPQHF. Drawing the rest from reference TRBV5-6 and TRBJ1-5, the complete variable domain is DAGVTQSPTHLIKTRGQQVTLRCSPKSGHDTVSWYQQALGQGPQFIFQYYEEEERQRGNFPDRFSGHQFPNYSSELNVNALLLGDSALYLCASSLWTLRGPQHFGDGTRLSIL.

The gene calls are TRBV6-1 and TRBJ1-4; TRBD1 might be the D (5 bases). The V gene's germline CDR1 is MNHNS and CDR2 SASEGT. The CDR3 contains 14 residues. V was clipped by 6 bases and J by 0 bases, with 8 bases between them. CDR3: CASRGGTTNEKLFF. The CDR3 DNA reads TGTGCCAGCAGGGGGGGGACAACTAATGAAAAACTGTTTTTT.

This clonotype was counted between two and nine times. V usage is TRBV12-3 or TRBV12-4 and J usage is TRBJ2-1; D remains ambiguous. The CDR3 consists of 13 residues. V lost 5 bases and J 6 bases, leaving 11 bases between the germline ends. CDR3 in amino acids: CASSPSRVNEQFF. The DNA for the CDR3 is TGTGCCAGCAGTCCCTCAAGGGTCAATGAGCAGTTCTTC.

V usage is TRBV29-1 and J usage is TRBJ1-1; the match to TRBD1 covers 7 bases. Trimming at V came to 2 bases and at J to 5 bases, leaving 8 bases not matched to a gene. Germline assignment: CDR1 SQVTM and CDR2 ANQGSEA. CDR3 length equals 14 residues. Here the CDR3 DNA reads TGCAGCGTTGAAACCCAACAGGGGTGGACTGAAGCTTTCTTT. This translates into CSVETQQGWTEAFF.

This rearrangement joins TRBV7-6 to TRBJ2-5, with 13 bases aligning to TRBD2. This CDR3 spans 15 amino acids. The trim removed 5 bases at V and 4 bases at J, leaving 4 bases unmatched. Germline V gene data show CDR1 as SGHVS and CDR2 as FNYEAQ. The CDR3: CASSPTSGGLETQYF. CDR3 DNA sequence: TGTGCCAGCAGCCCGACTAGCGGGGGGTTAGAGACCCAGTACTTC.

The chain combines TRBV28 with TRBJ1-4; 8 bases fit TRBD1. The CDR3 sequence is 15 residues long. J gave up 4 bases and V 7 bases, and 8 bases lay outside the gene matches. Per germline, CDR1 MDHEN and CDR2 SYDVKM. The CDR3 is CASTRQGNYNEKLFF. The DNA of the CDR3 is TGTGCCAGCACCCGACAGGGGAATTATAATGAAAAACTGTTTTTT.

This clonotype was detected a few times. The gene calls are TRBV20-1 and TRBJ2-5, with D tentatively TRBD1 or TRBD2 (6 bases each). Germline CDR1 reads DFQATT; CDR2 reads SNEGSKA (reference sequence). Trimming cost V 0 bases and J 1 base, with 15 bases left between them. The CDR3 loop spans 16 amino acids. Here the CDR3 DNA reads TGCAGTGCTAGAGATCTGTGGGGGGCGATCCAAGAGACCCAGTACTTC. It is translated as CSARDLWGAIQETQYF.

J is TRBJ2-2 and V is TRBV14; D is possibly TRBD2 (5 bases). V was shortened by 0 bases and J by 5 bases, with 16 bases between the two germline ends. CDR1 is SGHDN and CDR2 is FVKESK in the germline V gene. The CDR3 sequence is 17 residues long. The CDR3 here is CASSQDNSGRWTGELFF. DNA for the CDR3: TGTGCCAGCAGCCAAGATAACAGCGGCAGGTGGACCGGGGAGCTGTTTTTT.

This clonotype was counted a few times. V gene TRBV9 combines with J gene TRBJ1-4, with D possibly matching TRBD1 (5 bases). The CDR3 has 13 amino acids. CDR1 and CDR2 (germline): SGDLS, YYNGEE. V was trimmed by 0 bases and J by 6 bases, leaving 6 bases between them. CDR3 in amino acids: CASSVAGDEKLFF. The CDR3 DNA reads TGTGCCAGCAGCGTAGCGGGGGATGAAAAACTGTTTTTT.

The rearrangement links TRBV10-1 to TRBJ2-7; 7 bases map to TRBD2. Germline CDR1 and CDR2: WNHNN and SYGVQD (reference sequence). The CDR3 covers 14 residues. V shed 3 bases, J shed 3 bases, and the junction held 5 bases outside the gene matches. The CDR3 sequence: CASSDGGGFYEQYF. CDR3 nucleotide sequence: TGCGCCAGCAGTGACGGCGGGGGATTCTACGAGCAGTACTTC.